The clone carrying this TCR beta chain was seen a few times. Other DNA sequences in the same sample also yield this CDR3. The sample's time point: baseline pretreatment blood. The treatment is: 15 Gy SBRT to primary tumor, nephrectomy 4 weeks later. Blood was sampled at baseline, 2 weeks and 4 weeks after SBRT. Libraries were prepared by immunoSEQ multiplex PCR; TCRdb keeps only in-frame clonotypes and omits some of them. The sample contains 40,000 to 60,000 clones, 65% to 90% of which appear only once. Trimming left V 1 base short and J 4 bases short, with 8 bases between. The length of the CDR3 is 13 residues. CDR1 SGHKS and CDR2 YYEKEE come from the germline V gene (reference sequence). This record comes from a study of radiation and T cells in renal cell carcinoma.

V usage is TRBV5-5 and J usage is TRBJ2-5, with D maybe TRBD2 (5 bases). This clonotype was sampled from a woman between 70 and 85 years old with renal cell carcinoma. The source was blood, collected from a patient whose treatment included radiotherapy and nephrectomy. For the CDR3, the DNA is TGTGCCAGCAGCTTGACGGGATCAGAGACCCAGTACTTC. This encodes CASSLTGSETQYF.